This T cell receptor beta chain originates from a study of neurological immune-mediated disorders. One entry per CDR3 protein results from TCRdb running MiXCR on the 5' RACE reads. The repertoire consists of 80,000 or so distinct CDR3 sequences, with roughly 10% occurring once and the leading ten covering 1.7%. This clonotype was observed at least ten times. CDR3 length: 15 amino acids. V was trimmed by 1 base and J by 2 bases, leaving 10 bases between them. Germline lookup yields CDR1 SEHNR and CDR2 FQNEAQ (reference sequence). This receptor was taken from a man between 50 and 59 years old in good health. The chain recombines TRBV7-9 with TRBJ2-3, with D uncertain. The sample comprised PBMCs. The CDR3 bases are TGTGCCAGCAGCTTAGTCCCCCCCGACACAGATACGCAGTATTTT. Translated: CASSLVPPDTDTQYF.